What follows are 13 T cell receptor beta chains derived from one specimen sequenced in a study of T cells after yellow fever vaccination. TCRdb used MiXCR to reprocess the 5' RACE reads, holding one entry per CDR3 protein. The sample has a few hundred thousand distinct CDR3 sequences, almost 4% seen once. This material consisted of PBMCs, taken 5 days after the yellow fever booster vaccination. Receptors were obtained from a man aged 18 to 35 who received the YFV17D yellow fever vaccine.

This clonotype was observed a handful of times. The genes are TRBV5-1 and TRBJ2-1; 7 positions agree with TRBD2. Germline lookup yields CDR1 SGHRS and CDR2 YFSETQ. The CDR3 totals 14 residues. The V segment lost 6 bases and the J segment 4 bases; nucleotides outside the gene matches: 7. The CDR3 loop reads CASKEVGGYNEQFF. CDR3 sequence (DNA): TGCGCCAGCAAAGAGGTGGGGGGGTACAATGAGCAGTTCTTC. Using reference TRBV5-1 and TRBJ2-1 for the parts outside the CDR3, the full variable domain is KAGVTQTPRYLIKTRGQQVTLSCSPISGHRSVSWYQQTPGQGLQFLFEYFSETQRNKGNFPGRFSGRQFSNSRSEMNVSTLELGDSALYLCASKEVGGYNEQFFGPGTRLTVL.

The rearrangement joins TRBV5-1 to TRBJ2-7; maybe TRBD1 (6 bases). The CDR3 sequence is 17 residues long. In germline, CDR1 is SGHRS, CDR2 YFSETQ. The V and J ends lost 0 bases and 2 bases respectively, with 18 bases between them. The CDR3 nucleotides read TGCGCCAGCAGCTTGGAGAACAGGGCCTTCCACGCCTACGAGCAGTACTTC. This gives the protein CASSLENRAFHAYEQYF.

This clonotype was counted many times. J is TRBJ1-6 and V is TRBV7-9, with TRBD1 matching 10 bases. There are 16 residues in the CDR3. The germline gives CDR1 SEHNR, CDR2 FQNEAQ (reference sequence). J was trimmed by 7 bases and V by 5 bases; bases with no gene match: 8. The CDR3 coding sequence is TGTGCCAGCAGCCCGGGACAGGGGACGGAAAATTCACCCCTCCACTTT. As protein: CASSPGQGTENSPLHF.

This clonotype has ten or more counts. The chain employs TRBV12-3 or TRBV12-4 and TRBJ1-4; no clear D. The V end lost 7 bases, the J end lost 5 bases, and 14 bases lay between the germline ends. The length of the CDR3 is 14 residues. The CDR3, as DNA: TGTGCCAGCACCTCCCGGGCCAACAATGAAAAACTGTTTTTT. Translation: CASTSRANNEKLFF.

The J gene is TRBJ2-1, the V gene TRBV2; possible D gene TRBD2, 5 bases. Looked up from germline, CDR1 is SNHLY and CDR2 is FYNNEI. The CDR3 sequence is 11 residues long. Trimming stripped 9 bases from V and 10 bases from J, with 13 bases between. The CDR3 sequence: CASHEGQEQFF. In DNA form, the CDR3 reads TGTGCCAGTCATGAGGGCCAGGAGCAGTTCTTC.

The V call is TRBV5-1, the J call TRBJ2-1; D remains unclear. CDR3 length: 15 amino acids. V was shortened by 3 bases and J by 6 bases, with 16 bases between the two germline ends. Germline CDR1 reads SGHRS; CDR2 reads YFSETQ. The CDR3 reads CASSSKITPLNEQFF. For the CDR3, the DNA is TGCGCCAGCAGCTCGAAAATTACGCCCCTCAATGAGCAGTTCTTC.

This clonotype was observed a handful of times. The rearrangement uses TRBV6-5 and TRBJ2-7, with unresolved D. Trimming left V 9 bases short and J 9 bases short, with 12 bases between. Per the germline V gene, CDR1 is MNHEY and CDR2 is SVGAGI. CDR3 length equals 10 residues. The CDR3 spells CASLSNGQYV. DNA of the CDR3: TGTGCCAGTCTATCAAACGGGCAGTACGTC.

This clonotype was observed a few times. The chain links TRBV27 to TRBJ1-6, with 9 bases identical to TRBD1. With 7 bases clipped from V and 8 bases from J, the junction kept 12 bases outside the gene matches. The CDR3 length is 16 residues. Germline V gene data show CDR1 as MNHEY and CDR2 as SMNVEV (reference sequence). CDR3 loop: CASNPNPGQGHSPLHF. CDR3 DNA sequence: TGTGCCAGCAACCCTAACCCGGGACAGGGACATTCACCCCTCCACTTT.

This clonotype was detected a few times. The rearrangement joins TRBV6-5 to TRBJ1-2, with D perhaps matching TRBD1 (6 bases). Trimming took off 4 bases at V and 5 bases at J, with 11 bases between the two ends. Germline V CDR1 and CDR2: MNHEY, SVGAGI. This CDR3 comprises 13 residues. CDR3 in DNA: TGTGCCAGCAGTTGGGGCCAGGGGTATGGCTACACCTTC. Amino acids: CASSWGQGYGYTF.

The table lists this clonotype with many counts. The chain couples TRBV7-2 to TRBJ2-7; the D gene could be TRBD1 or TRBD2 (6 bases each). CDR1 and CDR2 (germline): SGHTA, FQGNSA. This CDR3 is built from 16 residues. V was shortened by 0 bases and J by 4 bases, with 16 bases between the two germline ends. The CDR3 loop is CASSLALWGAQYEQYF. In DNA, the CDR3 is TGTGCCAGCAGCTTAGCTCTATGGGGGGCCCAGTACGAGCAGTACTTC.

This clonotype came up a few times. The rearrangement joins TRBV20-1 to TRBJ2-5, with no clear D. CDR1 DFQATT and CDR2 SNEGSKA come from the germline V gene (reference sequence). Trimming took 7 bases from V and 2 from J, leaving 11 bases between them. This CDR3 comprises 12 residues. CDR3 DNA sequence: TGCAGTGTACCACAGCTGCAAGAGACCCAGTACTTC. Its translation is CSVPQLQETQYF.

The chain has TRBV5-6 and TRBJ2-2; tentative D call: TRBD2 (5 bases). CDR1 and CDR2 (germline): SGHDT, YYEEEE. CDR3 length: 14 amino acids. V lost 2 bases and J lost 5, with 10 bases in between. Written as DNA, the CDR3 is TGTGCCAGCAGCTTCCAGGAGGTTACCGGGGAGCTGTTTTTT. It yields the protein CASSFQEVTGELFF.

This clonotype was detected ten times or more. The CDR3: CASSSRGQGEQYF. CDR3 nucleotide sequence: TGTGCCAGCAGCTCGAGGGGTCAGGGCGAGCAGTACTTC. The chain has TRBV7-2 and TRBJ2-7, with D perhaps given as TRBD1 or TRBD2 (5 bases each). The CDR3 length is 13 residues. Trimming took 4 bases from V and 6 from J, leaving 13 bases between them. Germline V gene sequence: CDR1 SGHTA, CDR2 FQGNSA.